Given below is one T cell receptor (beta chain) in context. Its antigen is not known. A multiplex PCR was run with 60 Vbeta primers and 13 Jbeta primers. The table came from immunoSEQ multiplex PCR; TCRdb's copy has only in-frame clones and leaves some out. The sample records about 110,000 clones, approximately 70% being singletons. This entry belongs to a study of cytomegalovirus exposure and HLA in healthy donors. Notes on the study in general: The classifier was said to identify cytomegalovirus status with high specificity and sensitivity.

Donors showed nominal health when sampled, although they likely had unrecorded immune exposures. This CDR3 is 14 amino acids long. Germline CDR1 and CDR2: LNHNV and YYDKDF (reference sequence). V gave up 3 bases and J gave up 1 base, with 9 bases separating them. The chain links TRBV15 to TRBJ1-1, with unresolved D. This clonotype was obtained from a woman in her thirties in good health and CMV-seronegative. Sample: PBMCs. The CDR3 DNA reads TGTGCCACCAGCAGGGAGCACTCGAACACTGAAGCTTTCTTT. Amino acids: CATSREHSNTEAFF.